This T cell receptor (beta chain) was identified during a study of cytomegalovirus exposure and HLA in healthy donors. The study's findings and limits: Further analysis was carried out later, and it showed several of the most significant clusters appearing linked to common viral pathogens.

Regarding this clone: Its antigen is undetermined.

The PCR was carried out with 60 Vbeta primers and 13 Jbeta primers. Sequencing was performed with immunoSEQ multiplex PCR; in TCRdb, only in-frame clones are kept and a portion is missing. The sample consists of approximately 190,000 clones, roughly 84% of them appearing once. Sequenced: PBMCs. This TCR came from a woman aged 45-65 years in good health and CMV-seropositive.

The CDR3 sequence: CAWSQGLGLEETQYF. CDR3 sequence (DNA): TGTGCCTGGAGCCAAGGGTTGGGACTAGAAGAGACCCAGTACTTC. This rearrangement joins TRBV30 to TRBJ2-5; 8 bases match TRBD2. The germline gives CDR1 GTSNPN, CDR2 SVGIG (reference sequence). The CDR3 loop spans 15 amino acids. V lost 3 bases to trimming and J lost 3 bases; unmatched junction nucleotides: 9.